This T cell receptor beta chain came from a study of a mutant IDH1 vaccine in newly diagnosed glioma. Across the whole study: Treated patients had a mean age of roughly 39 years and a roughly 60% male, roughly 40% female split.

Findings and limits, study-wide: Vaccine-induced responses were seen in around 93% of patients, spanning several MHC alleles.

This CDR3 is built from 15 residues. After removal of 3 bases from V and 11 bases from J, the junction contained 10 bases not matched to a gene. The germline V gene has CDR1 SGHDT and CDR2 YYEEEE. Time point of the sample: week 23, last vaccination. Every single dose of the vaccine, 300 ug of mutant IDH1 20-mer peptide, came with topical imiquimod. As to this clone: The antigen remains unidentified.

Sequenced by immunoSEQ multiplex PCR; TCRdb stores in-frame clones only, minus some. Here the sample spans roughly 43,000 clones, less than 85% being singletons. The chain joins TRBV5-6 to TRBJ1-5; 11 positions agree with TRBD1. The receptor's source is a young woman with glioma. Some clones in this sample may be carry-over from other donors' samples. Here the sequenced sample was PBMCs, taken from a glioma patient whose treatment included an IDH1 peptide vaccine. CDR3 in DNA: TGTGCCAGCAGCTCCGAGCGGGACAGGGGGTCCACCCAGCATTTT. As protein: CASSSERDRGSTQHF.